The 13 T cell receptor beta chains in this list originate from one sample, sequenced in a study of molecular identifiers for immune sequencing clone quantification. One entry per CDR3 protein, called by TCRdb with MiXCR from the PCR reads. The repertoire holds about half a million distinct CDR3 sequences, with roughly 26% as singletons. The sample taken for sequencing was naive CD8+ T cells from blood, with Jurkat cell RNA spiked in. The subset was: FACS-sorted CD8+CD4-CCR7+CD45RA+ naive T cells. The receptors were gathered from a human donor in good health. Some libraries in this study had Jurkat cell RNA spiked in.

This clonotype showed up many times. This chain links TRBV2 with TRBJ2-7, with D perhaps TRBD1 (6 bases). The CDR3 length is 14 residues. V dropped 5 bases and J dropped 0 bases, with 11 bases sitting between them. Looked up from germline, CDR1 is SNHLY and CDR2 is FYNNEI. This CDR3 is CASSIRTASYEQYF. The CDR3 nucleotides are TGTGCCAGCAGTATAAGGACAGCCTCCTACGAGCAGTACTTC. Together with reference TRBV2 and TRBJ2-7, the CDR3 gives the full variable domain: EPEVTQTPSHQVTQMGQEVILRCVPISNHLYFYWYRQILGQKVEFLVSFYNNEISEKSEIFDDQFSVERPDGSNFTLKIRSTKLEDSAMYFCASSIRTASYEQYFGPGTRLTVT.

The chain carries TRBV6-2 or TRBV6-3 and TRBJ1-5; no clear D gene. The CDR3 loop spans 17 amino acids. Germline loops: CDR1 MNHEY, CDR2 SVGEGT. The germline V and J ends were trimmed by 7 bases and 2 bases, with 21 bases remaining between them. DNA of the CDR3: TGTGCCAGCAATCCAATGACAAGGGTAGACGGCAATCAGCCCCAGCATTTT. Translating it yields CASNPMTRVDGNQPQHF.

Note on this clonotype: Its ends do not fully match the called genes, so a read error is possible. This chain connects TRBV7-9 to TRBJ1-3; D may be TRBD1 (5 bases). This CDR3 region has 15 residues. The germline V gene has CDR1 SEHNR and CDR2 FQNEAQ (reference sequence). CDR3 bases: TGTGCCAGCAGCCTGGACGGGGCTGCTGGAAACCCCATATATTTT. This gives the protein CASSLDGAAGNPIYF.

This clonotype was detected ten times or more. This chain links TRBV4-1 with TRBJ2-7; no clear D gene. The V end was cut by 1 base, the J end by 3 bases, with 10 bases between. Germline CDR1 reads MGHRA; CDR2 reads YSYEKL. This CDR3 is built from 14 residues. DNA for the CDR3: TGCGCCAGCAGCCAAGGACTGTCCAGCTACGAGCAGTACTTC. It encodes CASSQGLSSYEQYF.

The chain recombines TRBV7-9 with TRBJ1-1; D gene ambiguous. Germline lookup yields CDR1 SEHNR and CDR2 FQNEAQ (reference sequence). This CDR3 region has 12 residues. Trimming removed 7 bases from V and 2 bases from J, with 8 bases in between. In DNA, the CDR3 is TGTGCCAGCAAAGGGATTAACACTGAAGCTTTCTTT. This codes for CASKGINTEAFF.

This clonotype has a single count. Its ends do not fully match the called genes, so a read error is possible. The rearrangement uses TRBV28 and TRBJ1-2, with a tentative D call TRBD1 (6 bases). The CDR3 is made up of 15 amino acids. Germline loops: CDR1 MDHEN, CDR2 SYDVKM. CDR3 sequence reads: CASSSWTEDNYDYTF. For the CDR3, the DNA is TGTGCCAGCAGTTCATGGACAGAAGATAACTATGACTACACCTTC.

This CDR3 is CARSPPNTGELFF. CDR3 sequence (DNA): TGTGCCAGAAGCCCCCCGAACACCGGGGAGCTGTTTTTT. V and J are TRBV7-3 and TRBJ2-2; D is unclear. The CDR3 totals 13 residues. Germline V gene lookup returns CDR1 SGHTA and CDR2 FQGTGA. V gave up 9 bases and J gave up 0 bases, with 8 bases separating them.

This clonotype has more than one count but fewer than ten. The chain couples TRBV5-6 to TRBJ2-1; D may be TRBD1 or TRBD2 (6 bases each). V gave up 1 base and J gave up 4 bases, with 12 bases separating them. This CDR3 is 15 amino acids long. Germline values: CDR1 SGHDT, CDR2 YYEEEE. Written as DNA, the CDR3 is TGTGCCAGCAGCTTGCTCGCGGGGACATACAATGAGCAGTTCTTC. Its protein is CASSLLAGTYNEQFF. Full variable domain (remainder filled in from reference TRBV5-6 and TRBJ2-1): DAGVTQSPTHLIKTRGQQVTLRCSPKSGHDTVSWYQQALGQGPQFIFQYYEEEERQRGNFPDRFSGHQFPNYSSELNVNALLLGDSALYLCASSLLAGTYNEQFFGPGTRLTVL.

This clonotype came up many times. The chain is built from TRBV5-4 and TRBJ2-3; no definite D call. This CDR3 has 15 residues. V was shortened by 0 bases and J by 0 bases, with 8 bases between the two germline ends. The germline V gene has CDR1 SGHNT and CDR2 YYREEE (reference sequence). CDR3 bases: TGTGCCAGCAGCTTGGCCTTCTATAGCACAGATACGCAGTATTTT. Protein: CASSLAFYSTDTQYF.

A word on this clonotype: The conserved final phenylalanine or tryptophan is absent from the CDR3, which likely points to a read error. This sequence joins TRBV7-2 and TRBJ2-4; maybe TRBD2 (7 bases). The CDR3 is 16 residues long. Trimming took off 0 bases at V and 2 bases at J, with 11 bases between the two ends. Germline V CDR1 and CDR2: SGHTA, FQGNSA. The DNA of the CDR3 is TGTGCCAGCAGCTTAGCTGGGGGGGCCCCCAAAAACATTCAGTACCTC. It encodes CASSLAGGAPKNIQYL.

The chain has TRBV30 and TRBJ2-1, with TRBD1 identical over 7 bases. The CDR3 totals 14 residues. CDR1 is GTSNPN, CDR2 SVGIG, per germline (reference sequence). V was pared by 2 bases and J by 8 bases, with 9 bases of the junction left unmatched. The CDR3 spells CAWSPPRTGDEQFF. CDR3 sequence (DNA): TGTGCCTGGAGTCCACCCCGGACAGGCGATGAGCAGTTCTTC.

This clonotype was observed at least ten times. The chain recombines TRBV5-1 with TRBJ2-5; unclear D gene. The V gene lost 0 bases and the J gene lost 2 bases, with 11 bases spanning the gap. The CDR3 extends over 15 amino acids. Looked up from germline, CDR1 is SGHRS and CDR2 is YFSETQ. CDR3 sequence: CASSLGRQVQETQYF. CDR3 DNA: TGCGCCAGCAGCTTGGGCCGACAAGTTCAAGAGACCCAGTACTTC.

This clonotype was seen repeatedly, ten times or more. The rearrangement uses TRBV7-6 and TRBJ2-6; the D gene is possibly TRBD1 (5 bases). Trimming shortened V by 7 bases and J by 0 bases, and 19 bases separated the two germline ends. The CDR3 sequence is 18 residues long. The germline V gene has CDR1 SGHVS and CDR2 FNYEAQ. The CDR3 spells CASTQSTATLSGANVLTF. CDR3 nucleotides: TGTGCCAGCACACAGTCGACAGCTACGCTCTCTGGGGCCAACGTCCTGACTTTC.